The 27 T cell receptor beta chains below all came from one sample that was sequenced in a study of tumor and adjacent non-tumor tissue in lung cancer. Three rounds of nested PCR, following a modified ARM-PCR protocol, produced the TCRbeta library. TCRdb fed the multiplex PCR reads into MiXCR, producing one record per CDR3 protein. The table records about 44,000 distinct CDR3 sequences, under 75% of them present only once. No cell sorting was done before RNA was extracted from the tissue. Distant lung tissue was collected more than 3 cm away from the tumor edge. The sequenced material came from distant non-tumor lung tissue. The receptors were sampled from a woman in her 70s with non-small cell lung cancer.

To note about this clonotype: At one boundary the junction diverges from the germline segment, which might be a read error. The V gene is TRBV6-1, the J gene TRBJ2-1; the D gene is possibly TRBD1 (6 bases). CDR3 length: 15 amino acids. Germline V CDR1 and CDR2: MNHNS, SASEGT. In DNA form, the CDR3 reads TGTGCCAGCACTCTCGACAGGAGCAGTTACAATGAGGAGTTCTTC. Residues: CASTLDRSSYNEEFF.

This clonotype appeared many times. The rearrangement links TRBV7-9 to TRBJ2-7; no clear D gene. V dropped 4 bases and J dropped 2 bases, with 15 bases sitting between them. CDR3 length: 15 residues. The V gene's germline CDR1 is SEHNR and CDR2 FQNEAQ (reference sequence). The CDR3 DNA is TGTGCCAGCAGCTATTCATGGGCGCGGACCTACGAGCAGTACTTC. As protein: CASSYSWARTYEQYF.

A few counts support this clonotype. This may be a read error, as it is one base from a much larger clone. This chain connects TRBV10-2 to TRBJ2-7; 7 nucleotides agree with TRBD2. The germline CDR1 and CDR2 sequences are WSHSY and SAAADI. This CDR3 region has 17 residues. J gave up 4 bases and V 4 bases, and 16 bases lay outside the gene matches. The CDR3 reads CASSGSLGGSVEYEQYF. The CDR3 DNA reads TGCGCCAGCAGTGGATCCTTGGGCGGGAGTGTAGAGTACGAGCAGTACTTC.

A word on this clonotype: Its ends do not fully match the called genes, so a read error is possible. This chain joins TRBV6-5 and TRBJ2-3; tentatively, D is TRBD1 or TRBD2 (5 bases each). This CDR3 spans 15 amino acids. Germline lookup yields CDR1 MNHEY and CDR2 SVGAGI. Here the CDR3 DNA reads TGTGCCAGCAGTTCGGGGCGTGAGAACACAGATACGCGGTATTTT. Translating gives CASSSGRENTDTRYF.

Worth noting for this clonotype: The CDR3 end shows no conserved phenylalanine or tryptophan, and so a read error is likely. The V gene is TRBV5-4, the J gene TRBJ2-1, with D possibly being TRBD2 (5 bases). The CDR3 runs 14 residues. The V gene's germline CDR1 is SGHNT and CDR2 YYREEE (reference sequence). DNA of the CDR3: TGTGCCTGCAGCTTGGCCGGGGAATACAATGAGCAGTTCCTC. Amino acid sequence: CACSLAGEYNEQFL.

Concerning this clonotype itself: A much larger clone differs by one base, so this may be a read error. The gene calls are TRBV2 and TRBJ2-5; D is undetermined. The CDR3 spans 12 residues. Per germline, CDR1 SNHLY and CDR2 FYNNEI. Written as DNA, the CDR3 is TGTGGCAGCAATAGCCATCAAGAGACCCAGTACTTC. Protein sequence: CGSNSHQETQYF.

The DNA of the CDR3 is TGTGTCAACAGTTACTCCATCTCGGACAGGGGTAGTACAGATACGCAGTATTTT. Its translation is CVNSYSISDRGSTDTQYF. The V and J genes are TRBV6-6 and TRBJ2-3; 9 bases fit TRBD1. The CDR3 is 18 residues long. Germline assignment: CDR1 MNHNY and CDR2 SVGAGI (reference sequence).

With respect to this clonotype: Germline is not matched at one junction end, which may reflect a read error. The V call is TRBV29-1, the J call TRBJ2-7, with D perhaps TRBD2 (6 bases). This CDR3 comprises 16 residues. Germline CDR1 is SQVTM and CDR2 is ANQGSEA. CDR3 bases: TGCAGCGTCGATGACTCCGGGACTGGCGGCTCCTACGAGCAGTATTTC. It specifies CSVDDSGTGGSYEQYF.

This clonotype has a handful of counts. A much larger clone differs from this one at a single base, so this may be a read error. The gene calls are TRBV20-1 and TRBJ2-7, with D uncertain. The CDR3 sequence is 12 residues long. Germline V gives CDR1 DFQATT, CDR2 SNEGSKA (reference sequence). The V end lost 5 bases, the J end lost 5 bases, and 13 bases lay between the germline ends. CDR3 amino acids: CSAGISANEQYF. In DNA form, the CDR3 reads TGCAGTGCTGGAATTAGTGCAAACGAGCAGTACTTC.

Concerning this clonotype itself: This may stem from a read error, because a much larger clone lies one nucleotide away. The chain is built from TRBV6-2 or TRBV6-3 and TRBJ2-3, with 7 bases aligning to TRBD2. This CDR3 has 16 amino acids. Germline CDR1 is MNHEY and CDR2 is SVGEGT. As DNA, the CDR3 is TGTCCCAGCACCCGACCGGGTCTAGCGGAAACAGATACGCAGTATTTT. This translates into CPSTRPGLAETDTQYF.

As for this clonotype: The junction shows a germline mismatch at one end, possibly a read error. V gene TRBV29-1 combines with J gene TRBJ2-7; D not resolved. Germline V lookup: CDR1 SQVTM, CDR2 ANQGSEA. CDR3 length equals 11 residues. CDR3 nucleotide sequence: TGCAGTGTTGAAATTGAATTCGAGCAGTACTTC. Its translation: CSVEIEFEQYF.

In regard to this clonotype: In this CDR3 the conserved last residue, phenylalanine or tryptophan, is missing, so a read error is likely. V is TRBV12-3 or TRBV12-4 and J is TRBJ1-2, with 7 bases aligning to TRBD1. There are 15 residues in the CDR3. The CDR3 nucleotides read TGTGCCAGCAGCTTAGTGGTAGGGGGCGGAGGAGGCTACACCGTC. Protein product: CASSLVVGGGGGYTV.

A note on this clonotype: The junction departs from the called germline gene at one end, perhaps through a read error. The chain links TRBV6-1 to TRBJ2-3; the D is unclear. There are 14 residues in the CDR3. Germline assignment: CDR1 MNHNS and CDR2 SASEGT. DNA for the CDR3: TGCGCCAGCAGTGAACCTACCCGGATAGATACGCAGTATTTT. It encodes CASSEPTRIDTQYF.

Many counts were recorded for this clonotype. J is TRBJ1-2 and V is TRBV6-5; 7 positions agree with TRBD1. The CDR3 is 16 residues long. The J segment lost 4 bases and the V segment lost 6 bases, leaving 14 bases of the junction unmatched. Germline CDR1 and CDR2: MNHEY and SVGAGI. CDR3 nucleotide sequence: TGTGCCAGCAGACGCGACAGCCCGACAGGGTCCTATGGCTACACCTTC. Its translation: CASRRDSPTGSYGYTF.

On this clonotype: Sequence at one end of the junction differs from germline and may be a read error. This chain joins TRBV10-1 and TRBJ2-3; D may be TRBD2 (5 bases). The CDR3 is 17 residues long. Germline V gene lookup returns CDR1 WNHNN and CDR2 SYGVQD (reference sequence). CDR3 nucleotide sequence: TGCACCAGCAGTGACTGGGCTAGTGGGAGTAGCACAGATACGCAGTATTTT. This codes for CTSSDWASGSSTDTQYF.

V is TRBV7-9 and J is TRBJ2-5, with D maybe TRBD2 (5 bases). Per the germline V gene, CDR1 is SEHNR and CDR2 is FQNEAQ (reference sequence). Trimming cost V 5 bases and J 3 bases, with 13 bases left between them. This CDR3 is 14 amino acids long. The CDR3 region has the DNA TGTGCCAGCAGCGACTTGAGGGTAGAAGAGACCCAGTACTTC. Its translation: CASSDLRVEETQYF.

CDR3: CASSCSFTNIDTQYF. CDR3 DNA sequence: TGTGCCAGCAGTTGCTCGTTTACGAACATAGATACGCAGTATTTT. The chain combines TRBV6-5 with TRBJ2-3, with D unresolved. V lost 4 bases, J lost 5 bases, and 16 bases lay in between. Germline CDR1 MNHEY, CDR2 SVGAGI. The CDR3 has 15 amino acids.

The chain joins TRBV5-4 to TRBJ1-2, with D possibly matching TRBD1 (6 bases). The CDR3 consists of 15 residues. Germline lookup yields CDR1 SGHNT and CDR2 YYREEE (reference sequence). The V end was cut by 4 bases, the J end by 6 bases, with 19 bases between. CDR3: CASSKGGPGVDGYTF. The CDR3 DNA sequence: TGTGCCAGCAGCAAGGGGGGGCCAGGGGTGGATGGCTACACCTTC.

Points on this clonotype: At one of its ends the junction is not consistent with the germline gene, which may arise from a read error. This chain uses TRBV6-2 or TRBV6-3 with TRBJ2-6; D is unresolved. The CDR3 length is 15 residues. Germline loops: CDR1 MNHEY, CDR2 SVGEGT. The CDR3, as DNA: TGTGCCTGCAGTTACTCGGTCTATGGGGCCAACGTCCTGACTTTC. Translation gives CACSYSVYGANVLTF.

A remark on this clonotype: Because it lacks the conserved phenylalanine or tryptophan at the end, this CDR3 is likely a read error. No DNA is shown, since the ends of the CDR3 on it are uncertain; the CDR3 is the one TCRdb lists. CDR3 loop: CASSRDSTDTQYL. The chain combines TRBV6-2 or TRBV6-3 with TRBJ2-3; the table's D call, TRBD1, was not checked against the DNA. The CDR3 contains 13 residues when both ends are counted. Germline CDR1 is MNHEY and CDR2 is SVGEGT.

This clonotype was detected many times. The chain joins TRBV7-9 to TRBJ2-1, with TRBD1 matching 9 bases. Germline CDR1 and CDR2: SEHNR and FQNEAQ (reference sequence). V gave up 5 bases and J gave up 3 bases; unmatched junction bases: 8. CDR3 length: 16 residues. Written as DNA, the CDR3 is TGTGCCAGCAGCCCATTGGGGACAGGGCGCTACAATGAGCAGTTCTTC. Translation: CASSPLGTGRYNEQFF. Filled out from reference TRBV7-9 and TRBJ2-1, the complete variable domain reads DTGVSQNPRHKITKRGQNVTFRCDPISEHNRLYWYRQTLGQGPEFLTYFQNEAQLEKSRLLSDRFSAERPKGSFSTLEIQRTEQGDSAMYLCASSPLGTGRYNEQFFGPGTRLTVL.

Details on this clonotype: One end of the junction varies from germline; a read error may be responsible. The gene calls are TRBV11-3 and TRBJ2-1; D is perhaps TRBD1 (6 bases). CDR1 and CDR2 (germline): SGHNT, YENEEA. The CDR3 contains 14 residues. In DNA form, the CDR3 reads TGTGCCAGCGGCTTGGGGTCAAGGGACAATGAGCTGTTCTTT. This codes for CASGLGSRDNELFF.

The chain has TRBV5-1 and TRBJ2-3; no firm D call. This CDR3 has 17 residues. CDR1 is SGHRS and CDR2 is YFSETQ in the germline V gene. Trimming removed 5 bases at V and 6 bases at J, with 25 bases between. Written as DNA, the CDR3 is TGCGCCAGCAGTACAACCCTGGAAGGGTTAATTTTGGATACGCAGTATTTT. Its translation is CASSTTLEGLILDTQYF. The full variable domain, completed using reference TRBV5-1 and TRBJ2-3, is KAGVTQTPRYLIKTRGQQVTLSCSPISGHRSVSWYQQTPGQGLQFLFEYFSETQRNKGNFPGRFSGRQFSNSRSEMNVSTLELGDSALYLCASSTTLEGLILDTQYFGPGTRLTVL.

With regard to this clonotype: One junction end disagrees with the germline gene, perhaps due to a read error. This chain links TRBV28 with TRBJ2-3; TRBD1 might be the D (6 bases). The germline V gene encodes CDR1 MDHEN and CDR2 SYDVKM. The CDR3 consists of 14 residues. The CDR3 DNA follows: TGTGCCATCAGTGGGGACATTAGCACAGATACGCAGTATTTT. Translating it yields CAISGDISTDTQYF.

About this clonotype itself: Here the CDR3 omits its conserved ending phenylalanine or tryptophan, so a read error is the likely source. CDR3 DNA: TGCAGCGTTGGGGGGGACCGTACCGTCTACGAGCAGTACTTA. Translated: CSVGGDRTVYEQYL. The chain links TRBV29-1 to TRBJ2-7; D might be TRBD2 (6 bases). The V and J ends lost 4 bases and 3 bases respectively, with 16 bases between them. The V gene's germline CDR1 is SQVTM and CDR2 ANQGSEA. This CDR3 spans 14 amino acids.

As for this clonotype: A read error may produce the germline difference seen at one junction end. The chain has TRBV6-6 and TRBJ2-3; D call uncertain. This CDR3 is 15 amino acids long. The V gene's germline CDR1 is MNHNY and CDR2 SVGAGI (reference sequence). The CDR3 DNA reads TGTGCAAGCATAAAAAAGCAGGCTAGTACAGATACGCAGTATTTT. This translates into CASIKKQASTDTQYF.

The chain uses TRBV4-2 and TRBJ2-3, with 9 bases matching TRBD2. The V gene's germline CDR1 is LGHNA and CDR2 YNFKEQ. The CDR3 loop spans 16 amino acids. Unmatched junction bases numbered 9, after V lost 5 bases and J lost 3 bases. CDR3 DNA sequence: TGTGCCAGCAGCGGAGAGGGCAGCGGGAGGACAGATACGCAGTATTTT. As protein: CASSGEGSGRTDTQYF.